The 10 T cell receptor beta chains below come from one sample, sequenced in a study of radiation and T cells in renal cell carcinoma. This sample's time point: blood 2 weeks post-SBRT. Treatment of the sample: 15 Gy SBRT to primary tumor, nephrectomy 4 weeks later. Assay used: immunoSEQ multiplex PCR; TCRdb lists only in-frame clones, some missing. This sample yields tens of thousands of clones, of which 80% to 90% are seen a single time; approximately 22% belongs to the top ten. The material was blood, obtained from a patient whose treatment included radiotherapy and nephrectomy. These receptors all come from a woman aged 50 to 60 with renal cell carcinoma.

The chain carries TRBV27 and TRBJ1-2; no reliable D call. The V and J ends lost 6 bases and 8 bases respectively, with 16 bases between them. CDR1 and CDR2 (germline): MNHEY, SMNVEV (reference sequence). This CDR3 spans 13 amino acids. The CDR3 DNA reads as TGTGCCAGCAGCTTGGGAAGCGGGTACGGCTACACCTTC. It yields the protein CASSLGSGYGYTF.

The V and J genes are TRBV18 and TRBJ1-4, with 9 bases that match TRBD1. Trimming cost V 4 bases and J 7 bases; bases outside gene matches: 7. This CDR3 is built from 15 residues. Germline CDR1 and CDR2: KGHSH and LQKENI. In DNA, the CDR3 is TGTGCCAGCTCACACCGGGACAGGGAGATTGAAAAACTGTTTTTT. Amino acid sequence: CASSHRDREIEKLFF. The whole variable domain, remainder taken from reference TRBV18 and TRBJ1-4, is NAGVMQNPRHLVRRRGQEARLRCSPMKGHSHVYWYRQLPEEGLKFMVYLQKENIIDESGMPKERFSAEFPKEGPSILRIQQVVRGDSAAYFCASSHRDREIEKLFFGSGTQLSVL.

The rearrangement joins TRBV6-1 to TRBJ2-2; 11 bases agree with TRBD2. CDR1 is MNHNS, CDR2 SASEGT, per germline. V trimming: 2 bases; J trimming: 0 bases; junction bases outside the gene matches: 2. This CDR3 contains 17 residues. The CDR3 loop reads CASSELAGGPNTGELFF. DNA for the CDR3: TGTGCCAGCAGTGAACTAGCGGGGGGTCCGAACACCGGGGAGCTGTTTTTT.

The chain couples TRBV7-2 to TRBJ1-1; no clear D gene. This CDR3 spans 12 amino acids. Germline V gene data show CDR1 as SGHTA and CDR2 as FQGNSA. V was pared by 6 bases and J by 1 base, with 6 bases between. The CDR3 protein is CASSRKNTEAFF. CDR3 coding DNA: TGTGCCAGCAGTAGGAAGAACACTGAAGCTTTCTTT.

The chain employs TRBV12-5 and TRBJ2-1, with 12 bases matching TRBD2. The CDR3 totals 20 residues. CDR1 is LGHNT and CDR2 is FRNRAP in the germline V gene. J gave up 8 bases and V 0 bases, and 17 bases lay outside the gene matches. The CDR3 sequence: CASGLVVTSGGTRLLDEQFF. Here the CDR3 DNA reads TGTGCTAGTGGTTTGGTAGTCACTAGCGGGGGGACGCGACTATTGGATGAGCAGTTCTTC.

V is TRBV5-8 and J is TRBJ2-1, with D maybe TRBD1 (5 bases). The V end was cut by 0 bases, the J end by 5 bases, with 15 bases between. The CDR3 loop spans 16 amino acids. Germline CDR1 SGHTS, CDR2 YDEGEE. Here the CDR3 reads CASSLGWGRAHNEQFF. The CDR3 DNA sequence: TGTGCCAGCAGCTTGGGTTGGGGCCGAGCACACAATGAGCAGTTCTTC.

In its sample, this clone was seen once. This sequence joins TRBV4-2 and TRBJ2-2; D call uncertain. Trimming pared 3 bases from V and 5 bases from J, leaving 7 bases between. Germline loops: CDR1 LGHNA, CDR2 YNFKEQ. The CDR3 runs 13 residues. CDR3 loop: CASSQPRTGELFF. As DNA, the CDR3 is TGTGCCAGCAGCCAGCCCAGGACCGGGGAGCTGTTTTTT.

The V gene is TRBV5-1, the J gene TRBJ1-2; D gene uncertain. V was trimmed by 2 bases and J by 6 bases, leaving 14 bases between them. Looked up from germline, CDR1 is SGHRS and CDR2 is YFSETQ. CDR3 length: 14 residues. The CDR3 DNA reads TGCGCCAGCAGCTTAAGGGTCTCAGGACATGGCTACACCTTC. Translated: CASSLRVSGHGYTF.

The chain combines TRBV18 with TRBJ2-7, with D hard to call. V was shortened by 2 bases and J by 5 bases, with 7 bases between the two germline ends. This CDR3 contains 12 residues. CDR1 is KGHSH and CDR2 is LQKENI in the germline V gene. CDR3: CASSPEGHEQYF. As DNA, the CDR3 is TGTGCCAGCTCACCAGAAGGTCACGAGCAGTACTTC. The full variable domain, in which reference TRBV18 and TRBJ2-7 provide the parts outside the CDR3, is NAGVMQNPRHLVRRRGQEARLRCSPMKGHSHVYWYRQLPEEGLKFMVYLQKENIIDESGMPKERFSAEFPKEGPSILRIQQVVRGDSAAYFCASSPEGHEQYFGPGTRLTVT.

This chain links TRBV7-2 with TRBJ2-3; 10 positions agree with TRBD2. The CDR3 consists of 19 residues. Germline CDR1 SGHTA, CDR2 FQGNSA. The ends lost 1 base at V and 5 bases at J; junction bases unmatched: 15. CDR3 nucleotides: TGTGCCAGCAGCTTAGTCCTCTCTAGCGGGGGTCCATCGCAAGATACGCAGTATTTT. This encodes CASSLVLSSGGPSQDTQYF. The entire variable domain, with the rest obtained from reference TRBV7-2 and TRBJ2-3, is as follows: GAGVSQSPSNKVTEKGKDVELRCDPISGHTALYWYRQSLGQGLEFLIYFQGNSAPDKSGLPSDRFSAERTGGSVSTLTIQRTQQEDSAVYLCASSLVLSSGGPSQDTQYFGPGTRLTVL.